The 27 T cell receptor beta chains reported below all come from one sample, sequenced in a study of PD-L1 blockade in urothelial cancer. Assay used: immunoSEQ multiplex PCR; TCRdb lists only in-frame clones, some missing. The sample has tens of thousands of clones; over 75% are singletons. The time point was: pretreatment peripheral blood. The specimen was PBMCs, collected around atezolizumab (anti-PD-L1) treatment. The receptors shown here come from a man aged 65 to 85 with urothelial cancer.

This chain connects TRBV4-1 to TRBJ2-5, with 7 bases lining up with TRBD2. J lost 4 bases, V lost 0 bases, and 8 bases had no gene match. CDR3 size: 16 residues. From germline, CDR1 is MGHRA and CDR2 YSYEKL. The CDR3 nucleotides read TGCGCCAGCAGCCAAGATCGGGGCGGGAGACGAGAGACCCAGTACTTC. It specifies CASSQDRGGRRETQYF.

The chain has TRBV28 and TRBJ2-7; TRBD1 matches at 8 bases. CDR1 is MDHEN and CDR2 is SYDVKM in the germline V gene. The ends lost 4 bases at V and 9 bases at J; junction bases unmatched: 11. The CDR3 spans 14 residues. DNA for the CDR3: TGTGCCAGCAGTTCCCGGGACAGGATCCCGGGGCAGTACTTC. This codes for CASSSRDRIPGQYF. The variable domain in full, completed from reference TRBV28 and TRBJ2-7, reads DVKVTQSSRYLVKRTGEKVFLECVQDMDHENMFWYRQDPGLGLRLIYFSYDVKMKEKGDIPEGYSVSREKKERFSLILESASTNQTSMYLCASSSRDRIPGQYFGPGTRLTVT.

This clone has more than one count but fewer than ten. V usage is TRBV5-4 and J usage is TRBJ2-1; 10 positions match TRBD1. Germline lookup yields CDR1 SGHNT and CDR2 YYREEE (reference sequence). This CDR3 has 16 amino acids. The V segment lost 5 bases and the J segment 2 bases; nucleotides outside the gene matches: 7. This CDR3 reads CASSPGQGGTYNEQFF. CDR3 nucleotides: TGTGCCAGCAGTCCTGGACAGGGGGGCACCTACAATGAGCAGTTCTTC.

The chain uses TRBV28 and TRBJ1-1, with D hard to call. The CDR3 covers 12 residues. Trimming shortened V by 3 bases and J by 9 bases, and 11 bases separated the two germline ends. The germline V gene has CDR1 MDHEN and CDR2 SYDVKM. CDR3 coding DNA: TGTGCCAGCAGTTTGGGAGGAGGTAAAGCTTTCTTT. It is translated as CASSLGGGKAFF.

The V call is TRBV7-6, the J call TRBJ2-7; 7 nucleotides match TRBD1. CDR1 is SGHVS, CDR2 FNYEAQ, per germline. With 3 bases clipped from V and 7 bases from J, the junction kept 9 bases outside the gene matches. The CDR3 sequence is 14 residues long. CDR3 sequence reads: CASSLGDSTREQYF. CDR3 nucleotides: TGTGCCAGCAGCTTGGGGGACAGTACGCGAGAGCAGTACTTC.

Here the CDR3 reads CASSPLPGQQRGEQYF. CDR3 in DNA: TGTGCCAGTAGCCCGTTACCGGGACAGCAACGGGGAGAGCAGTACTTC. This chain links TRBV19 with TRBJ2-7; 7 nucleotides match TRBD1. CDR3 length: 16 residues. The junction had 18 bases not matched to a gene; V was cut back by 6 bases and J by 7 bases. Per the germline V gene, CDR1 is LNHDA and CDR2 is SQIVND (reference sequence).

The CDR3 here is CASSSLYSYNEQFF. CDR3 DNA sequence: TGTGCCAGCAGCTCTCTATACTCCTACAATGAGCAGTTCTTC. The chain employs TRBV5-8 and TRBJ2-1; unclear D gene. Germline loops: CDR1 SGHTS, CDR2 YDEGEE. Deletions cut 3 bases from V and 0 bases from J, with 7 bases between. The CDR3 sequence is 14 residues long.

The chain carries TRBV6-5 and TRBJ1-2; D is unclear. The germline V and J ends were trimmed by 2 bases and 6 bases, with 13 bases remaining between them. Germline lookup yields CDR1 MNHEY and CDR2 SVGAGI. The CDR3 is 14 residues long. CDR3 in amino acids: CASSYQEDRDGYTF. The CDR3 DNA sequence: TGTGCCAGCAGTTACCAGGAGGACCGGGATGGCTACACCTTC.

The chain carries TRBV6-5 and TRBJ2-7, with a tentative D call TRBD2 (5 bases). V lost 0 bases and J 2 bases, leaving 8 bases between the germline ends. Germline V gene lookup returns CDR1 MNHEY and CDR2 SVGAGI. CDR3 length: 14 amino acids. CDR3 in amino acids: CASSYSYGTYEQYF. CDR3 coding DNA: TGTGCCAGCAGTTACTCCTACGGGACCTACGAGCAGTACTTC.

The V call is TRBV7-3, the J call TRBJ2-6; D might be TRBD1 (6 bases). This CDR3 region has 15 residues. Germline V gene lookup returns CDR1 SGHTA and CDR2 FQGTGA. V dropped 4 bases and J dropped 0 bases, with 7 bases sitting between them. The CDR3: CASSSDSSGANVLTF. The CDR3 DNA is TGTGCCAGCAGCTCGGACAGCTCTGGGGCCAACGTCCTGACTTTC. The full variable domain, with the rest looked up from reference TRBV7-3 and TRBJ2-6, is GAGVSQTPSNKVTEKGKYVELRCDPISGHTALYWYRQSLGQGPEFLIYFQGTGAADDSGLPNDRFFAVRPEGSVSTLKIQRTERGDSAVYLCASSSDSSGANVLTFGAGSRLTVL.

This chain links TRBV10-2 with TRBJ2-7, with TRBD1 identical over 9 bases. This CDR3 spans 15 amino acids. The trim removed 2 bases at V and 2 bases at J, leaving 4 bases unmatched. Germline V gene sequence: CDR1 WSHSY, CDR2 SAAADI. For the CDR3, the DNA is TGCGCCAGCAGTGAGGGGACAGGGATCCCCTACGAGCAGTACTTC. It specifies CASSEGTGIPYEQYF.

This clone was detected once. V and J are TRBV2 and TRBJ2-7, with 12 bases identical to TRBD2. The CDR3 spans 15 residues. J lost 7 bases, V lost 4 bases, and 8 bases had no gene match. Germline CDR1 is SNHLY and CDR2 is FYNNEI. DNA of the CDR3: TGTGCCAGCAGTGTACTAGCGGGGGGAAGGGGGGAGCAGTACTTC. Translated, it gives CASSVLAGGRGEQYF.

The gene calls are TRBV2 and TRBJ2-1, with TRBD2 matching 8 bases. J was trimmed by 0 bases and V by 5 bases; bases with no gene match: 6. The CDR3 runs to 16 residues. Germline lookup yields CDR1 SNHLY and CDR2 FYNNEI. In DNA, the CDR3 is TGTGCCAGCAGTCTTAGCGGGGACCCCTCCTACAATGAGCAGTTCTTC. It encodes CASSLSGDPSYNEQFF.

The chain recombines TRBV10-3 with TRBJ2-5, with D tentatively TRBD2 (6 bases). This CDR3 spans 14 amino acids. Germline V lookup: CDR1 ENHRY, CDR2 SYGVKD. Trimming stripped 8 bases from V and 0 bases from J, with 13 bases between. The CDR3 region has the DNA TGTGCCATCGGCCCTGGCGGGAACCAAGAGACCCAGTACTTC. Translated, it gives CAIGPGGNQETQYF.

The chain carries TRBV18 and TRBJ2-1, with TRBD1 matching 7 bases. The CDR3 consists of 16 residues. V lost 0 bases and J lost 7; bases outside the gene matches: 9. Germline assignment: CDR1 KGHSH and CDR2 LQKENI. The CDR3 DNA reads TGTGCCAGCTCACCACCGGGCAGGGGGACGGGAAATGAGCAGTTCTTC. Translating it yields CASSPPGRGTGNEQFF.

This clone was seen once. This chain links TRBV29-1 with TRBJ1-2; unclear D gene. This CDR3 comprises 14 residues. Germline V gene data show CDR1 as SQVTM and CDR2 as ANQGSEA. The V end was cut by 3 bases, the J end by 0 bases, with 11 bases between. Here the CDR3 DNA reads TGCAGCGTTGATGGACTCTCTGCTAACTATGGCTACACCTTC. Translating it yields CSVDGLSANYGYTF. The entire variable domain, with the rest obtained from reference TRBV29-1 and TRBJ1-2, is as follows: SAVISQKPSRDICQRGTSLTIQCQVDSQVTMMFWYRQQPGQSLTLIATANQGSEATYESGFVIDKFPISRPNLTFSTLTVSNMSPEDSSIYLCSVDGLSANYGYTFGSGTRLTVV.

V is TRBV7-8 and J is TRBJ1-1; 7 nucleotides match TRBD1. Germline V lookup: CDR1 SGHVS, CDR2 FQNEAQ. V lost 4 bases and J lost 5; bases outside the gene matches: 7. The CDR3 extends over 14 amino acids. The CDR3 DNA sequence: TGTGCCAGCAGCTCACGGACAGGAGGGACTGAAGCTTTCTTT. Translating it yields CASSSRTGGTEAFF.

CDR3 bases: TGTGCCATCGTGGGGGAACAGGGGGGCGAGCAGTACTTC. Translation: CAIVGEQGGEQYF. The chain combines TRBV10-3 with TRBJ2-7, with 8 bases identical to TRBD1. This CDR3 has 13 amino acids. V lost 8 bases to trimming and J lost 6 bases; unmatched junction nucleotides: 9. Germline V gene sequence: CDR1 ENHRY, CDR2 SYGVKD.

The gene calls are TRBV5-6 and TRBJ1-3, with 7 positions matching TRBD1. The CDR3 consists of 14 residues. Germline CDR1 and CDR2: SGHDT and YYEEEE. V gave up 4 bases and J gave up 5 bases; unmatched junction bases: 6. This CDR3 is CASSGLTGRNTIYF. As DNA, the CDR3 is TGTGCCAGCAGCGGCCTGACAGGGAGAAACACCATATATTTT. The variable domain in full, completed from reference TRBV5-6 and TRBJ1-3, reads DAGVTQSPTHLIKTRGQQVTLRCSPKSGHDTVSWYQQALGQGPQFIFQYYEEEERQRGNFPDRFSGHQFPNYSSELNVNALLLGDSALYLCASSGLTGRNTIYFGEGSWLTVV.

The genes are TRBV6-5 and TRBJ1-2, with 8 bases lining up with TRBD1. The CDR3 runs 16 residues. Germline trimming cut 4 bases from V and 4 bases from J; bases unmatched to any gene: 11. The germline CDR1 and CDR2 sequences are MNHEY and SVGAGI. In DNA, the CDR3 is TGTGCCAGCAGTTCGGGTCTCCAGGGGGCTGGCTATGGCTACACCTTC. Encoded protein: CASSSGLQGAGYGYTF.

V gene TRBV11-2 combines with J gene TRBJ1-2; 10 positions agree with TRBD1. Germline V gene lookup returns CDR1 SGHAT and CDR2 FQNNGV. The length of the CDR3 is 16 residues. V lost 5 bases and J lost 3; bases outside the gene matches: 9. The CDR3 nucleotides read TGTGCCAGCAGCCCCTGGACAGGGGGTATTCACTATGGCTACACCTTC. It encodes CASSPWTGGIHYGYTF.

The rearrangement links TRBV13 to TRBJ1-5, with D perhaps TRBD1 (5 bases). This CDR3 region has 14 residues. CDR1 and CDR2 (germline): PRHDT, FYEKMQ (reference sequence). Trimming shortened V by 3 bases and J by 7 bases, and 13 bases separated the two germline ends. The CDR3 region has the DNA TGTGCCAGCAGCTTGGGAGGGGTCAGACAGCCCCAGCATTTT. Its protein product is CASSLGGVRQPQHF.

This clone was counted a few times. The V and J genes are TRBV7-7 and TRBJ2-1, with TRBD1 identical over 8 bases. In germline, CDR1 is SSHAT, CDR2 FNYEAQ (reference sequence). V trimming: 2 bases; J trimming: 8 bases; junction bases outside the gene matches: 8. The CDR3 loop spans 15 amino acids. CDR3 amino acids: CASSLTRTGWDEQFF. As DNA, the CDR3 is TGTGCCAGCAGCTTAACCCGGACAGGGTGGGATGAGCAGTTCTTC.

V usage is TRBV7-6 and J usage is TRBJ2-7, with TRBD2 matching 11 bases. The CDR3 is 15 amino acids. V shed 4 bases, J shed 5 bases, and the junction held 7 bases outside the gene matches. CDR1 and CDR2 from the germline V gene are SGHVS and FNYEAQ. The CDR3, as DNA: TGTGCCAGCAGCTCACTAGCGGGAGCGGGCCACGAGCAGTACTTC. Translating gives CASSSLAGAGHEQYF.

The chain links TRBV19 to TRBJ2-5; D perhaps matches TRBD1 (6 bases). The germline gives CDR1 LNHDA, CDR2 SQIVND (reference sequence). The CDR3 runs to 14 residues. Between the trimmed V and J ends, which lost 4 bases and 5 bases, there was a span of 14 bases. The CDR3 nucleotides read TGTGCCAGTAGTACAACAGGGTCCGGGGAGACCCAGTACTTC. Amino acid sequence: CASSTTGSGETQYF.

The chain links TRBV10-2 to TRBJ2-5; D possibly corresponds to TRBD2 (6 bases). Trimming stripped 3 bases from V and 0 bases from J, with 8 bases between. Germline V lookup: CDR1 WSHSY, CDR2 SAAADI. The CDR3 sequence is 14 residues long. The CDR3 loop is CASSDGRYQETQYF. As DNA, the CDR3 is TGCGCCAGCAGTGACGGGAGATACCAAGAGACCCAGTACTTC.

The V call is TRBV10-3, the J call TRBJ1-5; a weak D match, TRBD1 (5 bases). CDR3 size: 15 residues. Looked up from germline, CDR1 is ENHRY and CDR2 is SYGVKD. The V end was cut by 0 bases, the J end by 7 bases, with 13 bases between. In nucleotides, the CDR3 is TGTGCCATCAGTGAGTCGGGAGGGGTGGGCCAGCCCCAGCATTTT. The encoded protein is CAISESGGVGQPQHF.